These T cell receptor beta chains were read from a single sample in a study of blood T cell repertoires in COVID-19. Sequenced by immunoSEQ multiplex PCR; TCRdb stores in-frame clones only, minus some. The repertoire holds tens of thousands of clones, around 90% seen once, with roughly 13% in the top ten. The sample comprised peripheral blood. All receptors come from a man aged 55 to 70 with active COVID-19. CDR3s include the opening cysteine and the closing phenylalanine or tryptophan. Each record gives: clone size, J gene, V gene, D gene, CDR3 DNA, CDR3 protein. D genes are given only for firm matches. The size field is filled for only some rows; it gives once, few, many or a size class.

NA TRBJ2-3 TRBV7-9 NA TGTGCCAGCAGCTTAATAGGGGAATCCACAGATACGCAGTATTTT CASSLIGESTDTQYF
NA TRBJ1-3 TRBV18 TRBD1 TGTGCCAGCTCACAAAGCGGACAGGGCGTCTCTGGAAACACCATATATTTT CASSQSGQGVSGNTIYF
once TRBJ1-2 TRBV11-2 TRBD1 TGTGCCAGCACCAACACAGGGGCCATTGGCTACACCTTC CASTNTGAIGYTF
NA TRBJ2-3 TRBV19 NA TGTGCCAGTAGAAACCCCCGAAGCCGACAGACTTACCTGACAGATACGCAGTATTTT CASRNPRSRQTYLTDTQYF
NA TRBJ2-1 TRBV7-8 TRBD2 TGTGCCAGCAGCTCCATAGCGGGGGGGTACAATGAGCAGTTCTTC CASSSIAGGYNEQFF
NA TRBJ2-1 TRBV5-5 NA TGTGCCAGCAGCTTTTTCCCGGAGTCTGAGCAGTTCTTC CASSFFPESEQFF
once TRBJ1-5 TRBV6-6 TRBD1 TGTGCCAGCAGCCTACAGGGGATTAATCAGCCCCAGCATTTT CASSLQGINQPQHF
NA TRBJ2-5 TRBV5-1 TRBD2 TGCGCCAGCAGCCATGGGCCGACAATGACTAGCGGGAGTGGGGAGACCCAGTACTTC CASSHGPTMTSGSGETQYF
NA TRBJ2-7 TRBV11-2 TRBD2 TGTGCCAGCAGCGGGGAGGGGCAGGGCAGCGAGCAGTACTTC CASSGEGQGSEQYF
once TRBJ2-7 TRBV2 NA TGTGCCAGCACGATGGAGGTGTCCTACGAGCAGTACTTC CASTMEVSYEQYF
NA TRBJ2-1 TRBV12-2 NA TGTGCAAGTCGCCCTTACAATGAGCAGTTCTTC CASRPYNEQFF
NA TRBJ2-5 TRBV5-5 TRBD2 TGTGCCAGCAGCTTGGGTCGACTTGGACTAGCGGGACAAGAGACCCAGTACTTC CASSLGRLGLAGQETQYF
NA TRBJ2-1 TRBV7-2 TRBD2 TGTGCCAGCAGCTTAGTGGGTAGCGGGGGGGCCGCCCACAATGAGCAGTTCTTC CASSLVGSGGAAHNEQFF
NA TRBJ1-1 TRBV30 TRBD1 TGTGCCTGGAGTCCTAAGACAGGGGTCATGAACACTGAAGCTTTCTTT CAWSPKTGVMNTEAFF
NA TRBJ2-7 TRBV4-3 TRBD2 TGCGCCAGCAGCCAAGGAGCGGGGCTCGAGCAGTACTTC CASSQGAGLEQYF
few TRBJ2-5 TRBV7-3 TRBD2 TGTGCCAGCAGCCTCGGGGGCAGCGGGGGCGGTGAGACCCAGTACTTC CASSLGGSGGGETQYF
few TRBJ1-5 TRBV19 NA TGTGCCAGTAGACTCGGGGTGCGGAGTCAGCCCCAGCATTTT CASRLGVRSQPQHF
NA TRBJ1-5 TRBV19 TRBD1 TGTGCCAGTAGTCAGACAGGGAGCGGGAGCAATCAGCCCCAGCATTTT CASSQTGSGSNQPQHF
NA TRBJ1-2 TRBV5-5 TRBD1 TGTGCCAGCAGCGTCGACAGGGGAGGTTATGGCTACACCTTC CASSVDRGGYGYTF
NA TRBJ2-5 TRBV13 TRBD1 TGTGCCAGCAGCCTGACAGGGACAGAGACCCAGTACTTC CASSLTGTETQYF
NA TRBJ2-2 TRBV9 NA TGTGCCAGCAGCGTAGGAAGAGGGTCGGGCACCGGGGAGCTGTTTTTT CASSVGRGSGTGELFF
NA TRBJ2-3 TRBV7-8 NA TGTGCCAGCAGCTTATCGAATCCCGGGGGAGCAGATACGCAGTATTTT CASSLSNPGGADTQYF
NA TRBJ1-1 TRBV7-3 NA TGTGCCAGCAGCAAGATGAGACACGTCGCTTTCTTT CASSKMRHVAFF
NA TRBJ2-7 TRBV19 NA TGTGCCAGTACGGGGAGCGGCGAGCAGTACTTC CASTGSGEQYF
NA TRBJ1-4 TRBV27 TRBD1 TGTGCCAGCATTGCCACAGGGGGCATGGACGAAAAACTGTTTTTT CASIATGGMDEKLFF
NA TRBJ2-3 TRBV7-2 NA TGTGCCAGCAGCTTAGGTGTTAGGAGGGCAGATACGCAGTATTTT CASSLGVRRADTQYF
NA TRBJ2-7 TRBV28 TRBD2 TGTGCCAGCAGTGGACTAGCGCCGCCGGAGCAGTACTTC CASSGLAPPEQYF
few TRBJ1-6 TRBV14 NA TGTGCCAGCAGCTCCCGTCTTTCTTCACCCCTCCACTTT CASSSRLSSPLHF
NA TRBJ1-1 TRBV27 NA TGTGCGTCGGCAGGGATGAACACTGAAGCTTTCTTT CASAGMNTEAFF
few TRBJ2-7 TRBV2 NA TGTGCCAGCAGTAAACTCTACGAGCAGTACTTC CASSKLYEQYF
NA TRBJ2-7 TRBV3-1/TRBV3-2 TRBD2 TGTGCCAGCAGCCAGACGGCGGGAGGCTACTACGAGCAGTACTTC CASSQTAGGYYEQYF
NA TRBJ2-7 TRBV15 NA TGTGCCACCAGCCTGACTGCCTCCTACGAGCAGTACTTC CATSLTASYEQYF
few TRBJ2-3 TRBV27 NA TGTGCCAGCGCACGGGGGGCGCTCCCCGATACGCAGTATTTT CASARGALPDTQYF
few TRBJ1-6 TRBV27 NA TGTGCCAGCAGTCCACTCCCACGGAATTCACCCCTCCACTTT CASSPLPRNSPLHF
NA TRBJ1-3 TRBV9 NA TGTGCCAGCAGCGTAGTTGGAGCCCTCTCTGGAAACACCATATATTTT CASSVVGALSGNTIYF
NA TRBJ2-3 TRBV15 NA TGTGCCACCAGCAGACTCCCGGCAGATACGCAGTATTTT CATSRLPADTQYF
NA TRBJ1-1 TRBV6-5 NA TGTGCCAGCTCTAGAACTCCAACTAAGGAAGCTTTCTTT CASSRTPTKEAFF
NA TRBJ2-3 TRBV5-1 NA TGCGCCAGCAGCTTGGCCGTAGTGGTCACAGATACGCAGTATTTT CASSLAVVVTDTQYF
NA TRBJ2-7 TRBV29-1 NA TGCAGCGTAGCCGCGGGTACCTACGAGCAGTACTTC CSVAAGTYEQYF
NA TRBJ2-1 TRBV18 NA TGTGCCAGCTCACCCTCATCAGGGGGAGGCGGTGAGCAGTTCTTC CASSPSSGGGGEQFF
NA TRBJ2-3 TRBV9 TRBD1 TGTGCCAGCAGCCCCCGACAGGGAGGCACAGATACGCAGTATTTT CASSPRQGGTDTQYF
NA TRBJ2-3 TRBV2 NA TGTGCCAGCAGTGAGGGTAGGCGGGGTCTCTATGATACGCAGTATTTT CASSEGRRGLYDTQYF
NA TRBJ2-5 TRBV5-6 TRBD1 TGTGCCAGCAGCACCGGGACAGGGGCTGTAAAGACCCAGTACTTC CASSTGTGAVKTQYF
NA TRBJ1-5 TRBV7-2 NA TGTGCCAGCAGCTTACAGATGGGTTACGGGCAGCCCCAGCATTTT CASSLQMGYGQPQHF
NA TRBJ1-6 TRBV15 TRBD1 TGTGCCACCAGCAGAACGCCGGGACAGATTAATTCACCCCTCCACTTT CATSRTPGQINSPLHF
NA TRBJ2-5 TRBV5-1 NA TGCGCCAGCAGCTTGAATTCGGAAGAGACCCAGTACTTC CASSLNSEETQYF
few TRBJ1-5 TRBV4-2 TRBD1 TGTGCCAGCAGCCCCTCAGTGGGGTCAGGGGGTAATCAGCCCCAGCATTTT CASSPSVGSGGNQPQHF
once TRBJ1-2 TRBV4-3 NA TGCGCCAGCAGTCGCCTGGGTGGACTAAGCTACACCTTC CASSRLGGLSYTF
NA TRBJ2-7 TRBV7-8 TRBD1 TGTGCCAGCAGCTTATTTGAGGGGGCAGTATACGAGCAGTACTTC CASSLFEGAVYEQYF
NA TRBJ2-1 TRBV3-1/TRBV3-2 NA TGTGCCAGCAGCCAAAGATTTACCCAAGCCGAGCAGTTCTTC CASSQRFTQAEQFF
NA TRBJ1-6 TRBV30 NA TGTGCCTGGAGTGTAGCCAGGGCCAATTCACCCCTCCACTTT CAWSVARANSPLHF